The 22 T cell receptor beta chains in this list originate from one sample, sequenced in a study of OX40 agonist ivuxolimab in advanced cancers. Repertoires were generated with immunoSEQ multiplex PCR, while TCRdb's copy carries only in-frame clones and drops some. Among nearly 50,000 clones listed, around 86% were seen once. Sequenced here: CD4+ or CD8+ T cells sorted from blood, sampled in a trial of the OX40 agonist ivuxolimab. These receptors all come from an adult with an advanced solid tumor such as melanoma, head and neck, liver or kidney cancer.

This clone was picked up one time. V usage is TRBV12-5 and J usage is TRBJ2-2, with TRBD1 matching 9 bases. The germline V gene has CDR1 LGHNT and CDR2 FRNRAP. V lost 4 bases to trimming and J lost 1 base; unmatched junction nucleotides: 13. This CDR3 contains 19 residues. The CDR3 here is CASGWRPWGQGRNTGELFF. In DNA, the CDR3 is TGTGCTAGTGGTTGGCGACCCTGGGGACAGGGAAGGAACACCGGGGAGCTGTTTTTT.

This rearrangement joins TRBV2 to TRBJ2-3; perhaps TRBD2 as D (6 bases). Trimming shortened V by 7 bases and J by 1 base, and 15 bases separated the two germline ends. There are 15 residues in the CDR3. Germline V gene data show CDR1 as SNHLY and CDR2 as FYNNEI. CDR3 DNA sequence: TGTGCCAGCACTCTTTCTAGCGTGGGCACAGATACGCAGTATTTT. Translation gives CASTLSSVGTDTQYF.

The V call is TRBV28, the J call TRBJ2-3; TRBD2 agrees at 12 bases. The V segment lost 7 bases and the J segment 4 bases; nucleotides outside the gene matches: 9. CDR3 size: 16 residues. Per germline, CDR1 MDHEN and CDR2 SYDVKM. This CDR3 is CASTPSSGGEADTQYF. CDR3 sequence (DNA): TGTGCCAGCACTCCTTCTAGCGGGGGGGAGGCAGATACGCAGTATTTT.

The gene calls are TRBV5-6 and TRBJ1-1, with 8 bases matching TRBD1. The CDR3 loop spans 16 amino acids. CDR1 and CDR2 (germline): SGHDT, YYEEEE. The V segment lost 4 bases and the J segment 5 bases; nucleotides outside the gene matches: 13. CDR3 in DNA: TGTGCCAGCAGCCTCCTCGGCCAGGGGGCGGAGACTGAAGCTTTCTTT. Amino acids: CASSLLGQGAETEAFF. The full variable domain, completed using reference TRBV5-6 and TRBJ1-1, is DAGVTQSPTHLIKTRGQQVTLRCSPKSGHDTVSWYQQALGQGPQFIFQYYEEEERQRGNFPDRFSGHQFPNYSSELNVNALLLGDSALYLCASSLLGQGAETEAFFGQGTRLTVV.

The gene calls are TRBV11-2 and TRBJ1-4; no reliable D call. The germline V and J ends were trimmed by 3 bases and 0 bases, with 8 bases remaining between them. Germline values: CDR1 SGHAT, CDR2 FQNNGV. This CDR3 region has 15 residues. The CDR3 DNA follows: TGTGCCAGCAGCTTTTTCCTCTCAACTAATGAAAAACTGTTTTTT. Protein sequence: CASSFFLSTNEKLFF.

This rearrangement joins TRBV4-1 to TRBJ1-2, with D perhaps TRBD1 (5 bases). Trimming took 1 base from V and 4 from J, leaving 7 bases between them. The CDR3 loop spans 13 amino acids. In germline, CDR1 is MGHRA, CDR2 YSYEKL. The CDR3 spells CASSQGDGYGYTF. Here the CDR3 DNA reads TGCGCCAGCAGCCAAGGGGACGGCTATGGCTACACCTTC.

The rearrangement uses TRBV5-1 and TRBJ2-6, with D perhaps TRBD1 (5 bases). The CDR3 runs to 15 residues. Trimming shortened V by 4 bases and J by 4 bases, and 12 bases separated the two germline ends. CDR1 is SGHRS and CDR2 is YFSETQ in the germline V gene. DNA of the CDR3: TGCGCCAGCAGCCCCCAGGGTGCCGGGGCCAACGTCCTGACTTTC. Protein product: CASSPQGAGANVLTF.

This chain uses TRBV18 with TRBJ2-5; either TRBD1 or TRBD2 may fit D (5 bases each). Germline V gene data show CDR1 as KGHSH and CDR2 as LQKENI. The CDR3 runs 14 residues. Trimming removed 3 bases from V and 5 bases from J, with 13 bases in between. The CDR3: CASSPLAGTETQYF. The CDR3 DNA follows: TGTGCCAGCTCACCCCTTGCCGGGACGGAGACCCAGTACTTC. Full variable domain (remainder filled in from reference TRBV18 and TRBJ2-5): NAGVMQNPRHLVRRRGQEARLRCSPMKGHSHVYWYRQLPEEGLKFMVYLQKENIIDESGMPKERFSAEFPKEGPSILRIQQVVRGDSAAYFCASSPLAGTETQYFGPGTRLLVL.

The chain links TRBV6-5 to TRBJ2-5, with 8 nucleotides matching TRBD2. The germline V gene has CDR1 MNHEY and CDR2 SVGAGI. This CDR3 spans 14 amino acids. The ends lost 8 bases at V and 4 bases at J; junction bases unmatched: 9. CDR3 sequence: CASQRGGGLETQYF. The DNA of the CDR3 is TGTGCCAGCCAGAGAGGCGGGGGGCTAGAGACCCAGTACTTC.

This clone was detected once. The V and J genes are TRBV5-8 and TRBJ2-3; 10 nucleotides line up with TRBD1. Germline V gene data show CDR1 as SGHTS and CDR2 as YDEGEE. The CDR3 runs to 15 residues. Trimming cost V 3 bases and J 2 bases; bases outside gene matches: 3. CDR3 protein: CASSSGQGDTDTQYF. The CDR3 nucleotides are TGTGCCAGCAGCTCCGGACAGGGGGACACAGATACGCAGTATTTT. Using reference TRBV5-8 and TRBJ2-3 for the parts outside the CDR3, the full variable domain is EAGVTQSPTHLIKTRGQQATLRCSPISGHTSVYWYQQALGLGLQFLLWYDEGEERNRGNFPPRFSGRQFPNYSSELNVNALELEDSALYLCASSSGQGDTDTQYFGPGTRLTVL.

The chain couples TRBV6-5 to TRBJ1-3, with a possible D match to TRBD1 (6 bases). V was clipped by 2 bases and J by 4 bases, with 15 bases between them. This CDR3 comprises 16 residues. Germline CDR1 MNHEY, CDR2 SVGAGI. In DNA, the CDR3 is TGTGCCAGCAGTTACGACCTTGGGACACCGGGAAACACCATATATTTT. Its translation: CASSYDLGTPGNTIYF.

The sample holds one count of this clone. The V call is TRBV7-9, the J call TRBJ2-1, with TRBD1 identical over 10 bases. V shed 7 bases and J 4 bases; nucleotides not matched to a gene: 7. CDR3 length: 15 residues. Germline V gene data show CDR1 as SEHNR and CDR2 as FQNEAQ (reference sequence). The CDR3 region is CASTLGDRGYNEQFF. The CDR3, as DNA: TGTGCCAGCACCCTTGGGGACAGGGGATACAATGAGCAGTTCTTC.

V and J are TRBV2 and TRBJ1-1; D gene ambiguous. Per the germline V gene, CDR1 is SNHLY and CDR2 is FYNNEI. The CDR3 spans 16 residues. Trimming removed 6 bases at V and 2 bases at J, with 19 bases between. The CDR3 reads CASSESPGRINTEAFF. The CDR3 nucleotides read TGTGCCAGCAGCGAATCCCCGGGCCGCATTAACACTGAAGCTTTCTTT.

This chain connects TRBV6-5 to TRBJ1-3; D not resolved. Germline V gene lookup returns CDR1 MNHEY and CDR2 SVGAGI. With 2 bases removed from V and 0 bases from J, the gap between germline ends came to 11 bases. CDR3 size: 16 residues. In DNA form, the CDR3 reads TGTGCCAGCAGTTACAGTGGCCCCCTCTCTGGAAACACCATATATTTT. This encodes CASSYSGPLSGNTIYF.

This clone appeared once. The J gene is TRBJ1-1, the V gene TRBV5-6; perhaps TRBD1 as D (5 bases). Germline V CDR1 and CDR2: SGHDT, YYEEEE. CDR3 length: 14 amino acids. Trimming took off 0 bases at V and 3 bases at J, with 9 bases between the two ends. This chain's CDR3 is CASSLEVGDTEAFF. The CDR3 DNA reads as TGTGCCAGCAGCTTGGAGGTGGGGGACACTGAAGCTTTCTTT.

J is TRBJ1-5 and V is TRBV7-9; D is unclear. Germline CDR1 SEHNR, CDR2 FQNEAQ (reference sequence). The germline V and J ends were trimmed by 4 bases and 7 bases, with 11 bases remaining between them. The CDR3 length is 13 residues. The CDR3 loop is CASSYGVGQPQHF. CDR3 in DNA: TGTGCCAGCAGCTATGGGGTGGGCCAGCCCCAGCATTTT.

The chain uses TRBV7-2 and TRBJ1-4; 7 positions match TRBD1. Germline CDR1 and CDR2: SGHTA and FQGNSA. The CDR3 spans 15 residues. The junction had 2 bases not matched to a gene; V was cut back by 0 bases and J by 4 bases. The CDR3 nucleotides are TGTGCCAGCAGCTTAGCGGACAGGAGTAATGAAAAACTGTTTTTT. Translation: CASSLADRSNEKLFF.

This clone was recorded once. V usage is TRBV2 and J usage is TRBJ2-3; D not resolved. In germline, CDR1 is SNHLY, CDR2 FYNNEI. The length of the CDR3 is 13 residues. The V gene lost 10 bases and the J gene lost 2 bases, with 13 bases spanning the gap. Here the CDR3 DNA reads TGTGCCACCAGGTACACGTCCACAGATACGCAGTATTTT. It translates to CATRYTSTDTQYF.

This rearrangement joins TRBV6-5 to TRBJ2-7, with D possibly matching TRBD1 (5 bases). CDR1 is MNHEY, CDR2 SVGAGI, per germline. Trimming stripped 5 bases from V and 4 bases from J, with 12 bases between. CDR3 length: 13 amino acids. The CDR3 DNA reads TGTGCCAGCAGTCAGGGTTTAGATTACGAGCAGTACTTC. It encodes CASSQGLDYEQYF.

V gene TRBV28 combines with J gene TRBJ2-5; D is perhaps TRBD1 (5 bases). Germline V gene sequence: CDR1 MDHEN, CDR2 SYDVKM. The length of the CDR3 is 14 residues. V was cut by 3 bases and J by 1 base, with 9 bases left in between. The DNA of the CDR3 is TGTGCCAGCAGTTTTGGGGCAGTCCAAGAGACCCAGTACTTC. It yields the protein CASSFGAVQETQYF. The full variable domain, completed using reference TRBV28 and TRBJ2-5, is DVKVTQSSRYLVKRTGEKVFLECVQDMDHENMFWYRQDPGLGLRLIYFSYDVKMKEKGDIPEGYSVSREKKERFSLILESASTNQTSMYLCASSFGAVQETQYFGPGTRLLVL.

The chain combines TRBV11-3 with TRBJ2-3, with 9 bases aligning to TRBD1. V shed 5 bases, J shed 3 bases, and the junction held 6 bases outside the gene matches. Germline CDR1 is SGHNT and CDR2 is YENEEA. This CDR3 contains 15 residues. The CDR3 bases are TGTGCCAGCAGCGCCGGGGGACAGGGAACAGATACGCAGTATTTT. This gives the protein CASSAGGQGTDTQYF.

The chain combines TRBV21-1 with TRBJ1-1. TRBV21-1 represents a pseudogene. This CDR3 is 17 amino acids long. The CDR3 region is CASSKEFPSNKNTEAFF. The CDR3 DNA sequence: TGTGCCAGCAGCAAGGAGTTCCCGTCTAACAAGAACACTGAAGCTTTCTTT.